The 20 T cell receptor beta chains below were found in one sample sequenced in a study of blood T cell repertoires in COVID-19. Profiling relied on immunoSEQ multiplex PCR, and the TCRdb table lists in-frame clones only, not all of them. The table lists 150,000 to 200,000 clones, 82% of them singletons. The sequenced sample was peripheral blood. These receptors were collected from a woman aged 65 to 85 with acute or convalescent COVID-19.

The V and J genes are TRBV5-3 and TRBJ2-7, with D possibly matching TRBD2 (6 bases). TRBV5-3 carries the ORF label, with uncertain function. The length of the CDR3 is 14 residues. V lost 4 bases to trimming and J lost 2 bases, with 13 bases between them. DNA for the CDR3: TGTGCCAGAAGCGATCCTAGCGAACCCTACGAGCAGTACTTC. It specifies CARSDPSEPYEQYF.

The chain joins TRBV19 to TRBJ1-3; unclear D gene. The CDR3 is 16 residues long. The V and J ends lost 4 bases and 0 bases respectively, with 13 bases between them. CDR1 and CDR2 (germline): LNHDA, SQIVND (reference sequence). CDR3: CASSTAGAVSGNTIYF. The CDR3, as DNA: TGTGCCAGTAGTACGGCAGGCGCCGTCTCTGGAAACACCATATATTTT.

Written as DNA, the CDR3 is TGTGCCAGCAGCGTGTGTTATAGGGGCAGCTCCTATAATTCACCCCTCCACTTT. This translates into CASSVCYRGSSYNSPLHF. The chain has TRBV9 and TRBJ1-6; weak D call: TRBD1 (5 bases). The germline V gene has CDR1 SGDLS and CDR2 YYNGEE. The CDR3 totals 18 residues. Trimming shortened V by 2 bases and J by 0 bases, and 15 bases separated the two germline ends. Full variable domain (rest looked up from reference TRBV9 and TRBJ1-6): DSGVTQTPKHLITATGQRVTLRCSPRSGDLSVYWYQQSLDQGLQFLIQYYNGEERAKGNILERFSAQQFPDLHSELNLSSLELGDSALYFCASSVCYRGSSYNSPLHFGNGTRLTVT.

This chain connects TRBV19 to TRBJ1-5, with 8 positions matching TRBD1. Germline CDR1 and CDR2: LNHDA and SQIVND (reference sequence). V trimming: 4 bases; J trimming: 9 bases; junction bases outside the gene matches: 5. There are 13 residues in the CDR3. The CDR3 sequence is CASSTGQGSPQHF. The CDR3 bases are TGTGCCAGTAGTACCGGACAGGGCTCGCCCCAGCATTTT.

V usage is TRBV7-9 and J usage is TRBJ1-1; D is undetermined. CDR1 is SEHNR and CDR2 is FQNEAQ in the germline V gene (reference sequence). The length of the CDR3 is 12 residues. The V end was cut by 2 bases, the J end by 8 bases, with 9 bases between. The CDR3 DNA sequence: TGTGCCAGCAGCTTATTCGCCGAGGAAGCTTTCTTT. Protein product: CASSLFAEEAFF.

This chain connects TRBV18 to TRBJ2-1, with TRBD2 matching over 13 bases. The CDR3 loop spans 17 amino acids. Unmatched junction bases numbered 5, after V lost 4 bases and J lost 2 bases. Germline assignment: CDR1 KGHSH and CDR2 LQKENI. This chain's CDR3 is CASSRQTSGRTYNEQFF. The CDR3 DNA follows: TGTGCCAGCTCACGACAGACTAGCGGGAGGACCTACAATGAGCAGTTCTTC.

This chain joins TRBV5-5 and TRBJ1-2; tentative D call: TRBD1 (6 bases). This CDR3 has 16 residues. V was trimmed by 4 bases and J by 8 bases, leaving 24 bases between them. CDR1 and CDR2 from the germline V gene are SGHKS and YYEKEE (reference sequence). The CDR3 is CASSLAMVGAGVGYTF. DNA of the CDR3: TGTGCCAGCAGCCTGGCGATGGTCGGGGCAGGGGTAGGCTACACCTTC.

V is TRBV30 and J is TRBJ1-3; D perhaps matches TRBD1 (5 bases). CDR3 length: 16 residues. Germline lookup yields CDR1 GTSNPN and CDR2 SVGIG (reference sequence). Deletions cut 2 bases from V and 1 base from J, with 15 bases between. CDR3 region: CAWSQSRTNSGNTIYF. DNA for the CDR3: TGTGCCTGGAGTCAAAGCAGGACAAATTCTGGAAACACCATATATTTT.

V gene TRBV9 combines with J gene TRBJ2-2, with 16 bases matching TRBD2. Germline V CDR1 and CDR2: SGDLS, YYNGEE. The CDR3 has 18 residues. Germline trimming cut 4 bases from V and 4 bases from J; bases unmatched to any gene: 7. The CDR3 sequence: CASSKGLAGGQGTGELFF. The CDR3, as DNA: TGTGCCAGCAGCAAGGGACTAGCGGGGGGGCAGGGCACCGGGGAGCTGTTTTTT.

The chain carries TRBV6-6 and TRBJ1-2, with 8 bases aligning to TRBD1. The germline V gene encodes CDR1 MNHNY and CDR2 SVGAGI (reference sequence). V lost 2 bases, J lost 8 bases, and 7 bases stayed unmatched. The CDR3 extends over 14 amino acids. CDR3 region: CASSYPGQARGYTF. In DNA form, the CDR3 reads TGTGCCAGCAGTTACCCGGGACAGGCGAGAGGCTACACCTTC.

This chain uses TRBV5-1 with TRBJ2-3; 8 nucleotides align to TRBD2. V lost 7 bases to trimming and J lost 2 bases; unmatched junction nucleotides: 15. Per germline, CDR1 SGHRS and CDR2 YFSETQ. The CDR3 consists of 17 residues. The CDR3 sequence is CASVRGLAGGVTDTQYF. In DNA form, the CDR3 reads TGCGCCAGCGTGAGGGGCCTAGCGGGTGGGGTCACAGATACGCAGTATTTT.

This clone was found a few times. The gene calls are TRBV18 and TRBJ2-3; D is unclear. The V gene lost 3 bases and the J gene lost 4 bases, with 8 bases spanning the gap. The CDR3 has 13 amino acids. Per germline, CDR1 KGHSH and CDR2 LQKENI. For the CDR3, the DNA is TGTGCCAGCTCACCGACTTCGGCAGATACGCAGTATTTT. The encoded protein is CASSPTSADTQYF.

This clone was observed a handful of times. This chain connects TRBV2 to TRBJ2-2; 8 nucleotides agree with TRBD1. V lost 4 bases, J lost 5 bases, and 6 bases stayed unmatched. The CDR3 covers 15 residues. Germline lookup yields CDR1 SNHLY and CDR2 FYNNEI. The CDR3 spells CASSVGQGLTGELFF. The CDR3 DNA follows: TGTGCCAGCAGTGTAGGACAGGGTTTGACCGGGGAGCTGTTTTTT.

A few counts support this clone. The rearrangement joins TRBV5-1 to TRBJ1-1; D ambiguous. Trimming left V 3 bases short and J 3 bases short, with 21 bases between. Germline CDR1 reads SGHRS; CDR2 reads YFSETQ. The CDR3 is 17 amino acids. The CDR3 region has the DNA TGCGCCAGCAGCTCCCGCCAGGTTAATACGCCTGACACTGAAGCTTTCTTT. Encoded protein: CASSSRQVNTPDTEAFF. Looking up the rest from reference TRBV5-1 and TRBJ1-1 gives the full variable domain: KAGVTQTPRYLIKTRGQQVTLSCSPISGHRSVSWYQQTPGQGLQFLFEYFSETQRNKGNFPGRFSGRQFSNSRSEMNVSTLELGDSALYLCASSSRQVNTPDTEAFFGQGTRLTVV.

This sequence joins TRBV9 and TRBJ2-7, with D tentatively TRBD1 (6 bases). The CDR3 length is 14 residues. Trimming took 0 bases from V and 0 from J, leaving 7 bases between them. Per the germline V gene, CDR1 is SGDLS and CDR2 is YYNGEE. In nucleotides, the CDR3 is TGTGCCAGCAGCGTAGGGACAGACTCCTACGAGCAGTACTTC. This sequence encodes CASSVGTDSYEQYF.

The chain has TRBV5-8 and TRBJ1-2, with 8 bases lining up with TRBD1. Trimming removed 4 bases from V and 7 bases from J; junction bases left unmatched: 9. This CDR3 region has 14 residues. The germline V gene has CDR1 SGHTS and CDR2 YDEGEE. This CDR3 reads CASSRQGTASGYTF. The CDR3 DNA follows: TGTGCCAGCAGCAGACAGGGGACTGCGAGTGGCTACACCTTC.

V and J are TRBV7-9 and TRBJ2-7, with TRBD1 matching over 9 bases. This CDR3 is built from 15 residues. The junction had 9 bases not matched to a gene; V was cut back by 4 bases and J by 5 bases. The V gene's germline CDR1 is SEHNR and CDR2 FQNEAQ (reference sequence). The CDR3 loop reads CASSSLRTGVNEQYF. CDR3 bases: TGTGCCAGCAGCTCCCTTCGGACAGGGGTTAACGAGCAGTACTTC.

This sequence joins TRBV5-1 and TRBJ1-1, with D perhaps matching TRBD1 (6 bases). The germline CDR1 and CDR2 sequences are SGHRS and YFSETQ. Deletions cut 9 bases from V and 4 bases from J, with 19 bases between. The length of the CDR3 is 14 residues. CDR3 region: CATSTSQGSTEAFF. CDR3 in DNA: TGCGCCACCTCGACATCCCAGGGGAGCACTGAAGCTTTCTTT.

DNA for the CDR3: TGTGCCAGCAGCACCATTCAAGAGGCCGGGGAGCTGTTTTTT. This codes for CASSTIQEAGELFF. This chain uses TRBV9 with TRBJ2-2; no clear D gene. Germline values: CDR1 SGDLS, CDR2 YYNGEE. The CDR3 spans 14 residues. V was clipped by 4 bases and J by 6 bases, with 13 bases between them.

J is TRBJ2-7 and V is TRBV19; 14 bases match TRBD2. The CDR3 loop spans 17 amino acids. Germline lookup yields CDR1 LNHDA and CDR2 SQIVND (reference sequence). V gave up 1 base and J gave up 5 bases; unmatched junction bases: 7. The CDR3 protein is CASSIGRGTSGSHEQYF. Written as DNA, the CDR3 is TGTGCCAGTAGTATAGGAAGGGGGACTAGCGGGAGTCACGAGCAGTACTTC.